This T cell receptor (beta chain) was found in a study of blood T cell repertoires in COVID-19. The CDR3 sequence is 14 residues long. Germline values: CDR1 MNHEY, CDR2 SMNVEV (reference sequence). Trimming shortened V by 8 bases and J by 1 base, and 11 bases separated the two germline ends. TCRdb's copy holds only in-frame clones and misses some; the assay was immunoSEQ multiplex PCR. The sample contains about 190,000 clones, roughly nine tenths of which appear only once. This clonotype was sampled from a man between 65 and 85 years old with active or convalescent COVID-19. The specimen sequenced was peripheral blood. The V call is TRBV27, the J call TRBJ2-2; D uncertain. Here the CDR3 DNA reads TGTGCCAGCGGCAGGTCGGTGAACACCGGGGAGCTGTTTTTT. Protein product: CASGRSVNTGELFF.